This T cell receptor beta chain was captured in a study of shared clonotypes between healthy human individuals (dated by TCRdb to 2020 to 2022). Regarding the study in general: A few men and a couple of women, aged 18 to 49 years, made up the cohort. To estimate repertoire size and how much clonotypes are shared between individuals, the study performed deep sequencing of blood TCR repertoires from roughly five healthy adults. For each donor, three plates each were used for CD4 naive and CD4 memory, two plates were used for CD8 naive, and one plate was used for CD8 memory. To increase sequencing depth and limit assay-specific biases, different laboratories used diverse techniques to prepare libraries and sequence TCR repertoires. Each donor's leukapheresis produced roughly between roughly 0.85 and 9.5 billion PBMCs.

Using the deep immunoSEQ assay, TCR CDR3 regions were amplified from genomic DNA by multiplex PCR. Genomic DNA extracted from each cell subset was distributed evenly over all wells of several immunoSEQ 96-well plates, and each plate served as one replicate. For sorted subsets, about 210 ng of genomic DNA, equivalent to some 30,000 T cell genomes, went into each replicate PCR. Purified libraries were quantified with a Qubit 3.0 fluorometer, sized on a Bioanalyzer 2100, and re-quantified with the KAPA Library Quantification kit. Each immunoSEQ 96-well plate was sequenced on its own single-read 150-cycle Illumina NextSeq 550 flow cell. The study's processing was this. Because the immunoSEQ output held only junctional sequences and lacked quality scores, the filtering could not match the filtering applied to full-length reads. Sequences were annotated with PyIR, a Python wrapper for IgBLAST v1.9, using IMGT germline references to assign V/J genes and CDR3. Reads with weak V/J assignments (E-value above 1e-6), missing CDR3, stop codons, out-of-frame junctions, or ambiguous translated residues were removed. V3J clonotypes were defined by identical inferred V gene, J gene, and CDR3 amino acid sequence. The percentage overlap between two repertoires was calculated by dividing the number of shared unique clonotypes by the size of the smaller repertoire. Richness of each repertoire was evaluated using RTK rarefaction, the Chao1 estimator, and Recon v2.1 estimates of unobserved clonotypes. OLGA was used to compute generation probabilities for all TCRbeta clonotypes that the gDNA method yielded from a handful of donors. In TCRdb, the immuneACCESS table is reduced to in-frame sequences with V and J assigned. These tables do not hold every clone; where another copy was compared, an unresolved V gene accounts for under half, and the others remain unexplained. The V and J calls and clone size are taken from that table; D and trimming were inferred from the DNA. For this sample the table gives 2.5 million or so clones, of which roughly nine tenths were detected only once. 0.13% to 0.15% of the sample is in the top ten clones.

What the study reported, not specific to this receptor: Pairwise subsampling led to the expectation that sequencing depth would affect the degree of clonotype sharing among donors. Rarefaction of sorted-subset datasets indicated incomplete sequencing despite the large sequencing depth. Higher generation probabilities were observed for clonotypes shared by all four sorted-subset donors than for non-shared clonotypes. Naive subsets generally had larger estimated clonotype richness than memory subsets did. Because the study included a small number of donors, the genetic and exposure-history diversity represented was limited. Sampling was limited to blood, and TCR repertoires in tissue likely differ from TCR repertoires in blood. Sharing across a handful of donors was observed for about 5% of naive CD4, 3.5% of naive CD8, over 2% of memory CD4, and roughly 0.4% of memory CD8 clonotypes.

A word on this clone: The antigen this receptor binds is unknown. No base-level quality is on record; no much larger clone is a single base apart.

The cysteine opens and the phenylalanine closes a CDR3 of 15 amino acids. The kept DNA is CDR3 alone, 45 bases in frame from the first base. V and J are truncated by 3 bases and 3 bases respectively, leaving an intervening sequence of 12 bases. CDR1 and CDR2 (LNHDA, SQIVND) derive from the germline V gene (reference sequence). The donors were healthy, HIV-negative adults with no recently reported acute infections or vaccinations. Only Caucasian adults living in Nashville, Tennessee, USA were represented among the donors. Magnetic negative selection was used to enrich CD4+ T cells, after which naive cells were positively selected on CD45RA and the negative fraction became the memory subset. Blood was obtained by leukapheresis, after which PBMCs were separated by Ficoll-Histopaque density gradient centrifugation and cryopreserved in liquid nitrogen vapor phase. Analytical flow cytometry was used to check the purity and quantity of every magnetically sorted T cell population. Genomic DNA was isolated from each sorted fraction and quantified by UV absorbance on a Nanodrop 2000c.

This TCR derives from a man younger than 35 in good health. Here the chain combines TRBV19 and TRBJ1-5, with no D gene named confidently. The source material was naive CD4+ T cells sorted from blood. Taken with the paper, the label for cell subset or site translates to: CD45RA+ positively selected. The CDR3 corresponds to CASSIYSENNQPQHF. The DNA is as follows: TGTGCCAGTAGTATTTACAGCGAAAACAATCAGCCCCAGCATTTT.